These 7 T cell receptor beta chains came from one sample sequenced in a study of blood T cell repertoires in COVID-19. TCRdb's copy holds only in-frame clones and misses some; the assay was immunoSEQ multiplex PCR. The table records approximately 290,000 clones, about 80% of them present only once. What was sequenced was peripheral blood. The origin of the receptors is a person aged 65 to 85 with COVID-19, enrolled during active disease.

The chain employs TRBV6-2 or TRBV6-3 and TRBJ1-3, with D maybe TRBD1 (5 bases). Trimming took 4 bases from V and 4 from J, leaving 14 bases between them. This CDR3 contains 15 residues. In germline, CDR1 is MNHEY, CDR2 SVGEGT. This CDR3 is CASSSAGFSGNTIYF. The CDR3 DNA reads TGTGCCAGCAGTTCCGCAGGGTTCTCCGGAAACACCATATATTTT.

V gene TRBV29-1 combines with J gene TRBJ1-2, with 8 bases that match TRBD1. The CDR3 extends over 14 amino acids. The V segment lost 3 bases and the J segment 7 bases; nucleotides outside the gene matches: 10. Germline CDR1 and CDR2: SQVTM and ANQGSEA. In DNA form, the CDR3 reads TGCAGCGTTGAGGAGGTGACAGGGGTCAGTGGCTACACCTTC. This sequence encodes CSVEEVTGVSGYTF.

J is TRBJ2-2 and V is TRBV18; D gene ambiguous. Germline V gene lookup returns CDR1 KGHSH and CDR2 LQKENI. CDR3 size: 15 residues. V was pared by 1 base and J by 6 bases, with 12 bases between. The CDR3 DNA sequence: TGTGCCAGCTCACCACGGTGGAGCGTAGCCGGGGAGCTGTTTTTT. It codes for CASSPRWSVAGELFF.

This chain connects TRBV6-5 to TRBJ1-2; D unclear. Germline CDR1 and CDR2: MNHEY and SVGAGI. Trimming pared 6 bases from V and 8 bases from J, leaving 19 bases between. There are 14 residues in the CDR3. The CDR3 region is CASRSRRSSRGYTF. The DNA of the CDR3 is TGTGCCAGCAGGTCGAGACGTTCGTCGCGGGGCTACACCTTC.

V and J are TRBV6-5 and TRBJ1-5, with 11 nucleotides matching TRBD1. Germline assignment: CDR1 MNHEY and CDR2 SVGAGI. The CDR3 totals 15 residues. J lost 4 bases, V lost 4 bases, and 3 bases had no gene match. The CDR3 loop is CASSSGQGANQPQHF. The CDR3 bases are TGTGCCAGCAGTTCCGGACAGGGGGCGAATCAGCCCCAGCATTTT.

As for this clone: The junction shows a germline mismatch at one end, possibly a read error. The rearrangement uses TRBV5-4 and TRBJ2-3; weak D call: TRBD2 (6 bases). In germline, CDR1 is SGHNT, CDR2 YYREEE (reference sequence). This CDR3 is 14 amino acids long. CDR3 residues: CASSLGLGTDTQYF. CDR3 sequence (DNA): TGTGCCAGCAGCTTGGGACTAGGCACGGATACGCAGTATTTT.

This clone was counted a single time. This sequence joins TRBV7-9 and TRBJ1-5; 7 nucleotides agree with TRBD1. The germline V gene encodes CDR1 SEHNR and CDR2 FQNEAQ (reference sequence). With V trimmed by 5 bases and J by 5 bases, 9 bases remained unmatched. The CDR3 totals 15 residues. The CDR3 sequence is CASSPTGDSYQPQHF. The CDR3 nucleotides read TGTGCCAGCAGCCCCACAGGGGACAGCTATCAGCCCCAGCATTTT.